Below are 4 T cell receptor beta chains sequenced from a single sample in a study of blood T cell repertoires in COVID-19. Produced via immunoSEQ multiplex PCR; TCRdb's table is partial and in-frame only. The sample shows roughly 250,000 clones, about nine tenths of them seen only once. The material sequenced was PBMCs or T cells enriched from blood (not recorded which). The receptors come from a woman aged 25 to 39 with acute COVID-19.

In DNA form, the CDR3 reads TGTGCCAGCAGTTTAGGTGGAGGGGGGGTTGGCTATGGCTACACCTTC. Encoded protein: CASSLGGGGVGYGYTF. The chain employs TRBV28 and TRBJ1-2, with D possibly matching TRBD1 (6 bases). This CDR3 contains 16 residues. The germline V gene has CDR1 MDHEN and CDR2 SYDVKM. Trimming left V 2 bases short and J 4 bases short, with 17 bases between.

The V gene is TRBV27, the J gene TRBJ1-2; 7 bases map to TRBD1. Per the germline V gene, CDR1 is MNHEY and CDR2 is SMNVEV (reference sequence). Trimming took 2 bases from V and 5 from J; bases not matched to a gene: 8. CDR3 size: 15 residues. The CDR3 here is CASSLRQGVAYGYTF. CDR3 coding DNA: TGTGCCAGCAGTTTAAGGCAGGGGGTGGCTTATGGCTACACCTTC.

The chain links TRBV7-8 to TRBJ2-7; 12 bases match TRBD2. Germline V gives CDR1 SGHVS, CDR2 FQNEAQ. Germline trimming cut 7 bases from V and 2 bases from J; bases unmatched to any gene: 3. The CDR3 has 14 amino acids. Here the CDR3 DNA reads TGTGCCAGCACACTAGCGGGAGGAACCTACGAGCAGTACTTC. Translated, it gives CASTLAGGTYEQYF. Based on the CDR3 plus reference TRBV7-8 and TRBJ2-7, the full variable domain is GAGVSQSPRYKVAKRGQDVALRCDPISGHVSLFWYQQALGQGPEFLTYFQNEAQLDKSGLPSDRFFAERPEGSVSTLKIQRTQQEDSAVYLCASTLAGGTYEQYFGPGTRLTVT.

The V call is TRBV5-1, the J call TRBJ2-1, with D tentatively TRBD1 (6 bases). V shed 1 base and J shed 7 bases, with 15 bases lying between them. The CDR3 sequence is 15 residues long. The germline V gene encodes CDR1 SGHRS and CDR2 YFSETQ. CDR3: CASSLRTAPENEQFF. The CDR3 bases are TGCGCCAGCAGCTTGAGGACAGCCCCAGAGAATGAGCAGTTCTTC.